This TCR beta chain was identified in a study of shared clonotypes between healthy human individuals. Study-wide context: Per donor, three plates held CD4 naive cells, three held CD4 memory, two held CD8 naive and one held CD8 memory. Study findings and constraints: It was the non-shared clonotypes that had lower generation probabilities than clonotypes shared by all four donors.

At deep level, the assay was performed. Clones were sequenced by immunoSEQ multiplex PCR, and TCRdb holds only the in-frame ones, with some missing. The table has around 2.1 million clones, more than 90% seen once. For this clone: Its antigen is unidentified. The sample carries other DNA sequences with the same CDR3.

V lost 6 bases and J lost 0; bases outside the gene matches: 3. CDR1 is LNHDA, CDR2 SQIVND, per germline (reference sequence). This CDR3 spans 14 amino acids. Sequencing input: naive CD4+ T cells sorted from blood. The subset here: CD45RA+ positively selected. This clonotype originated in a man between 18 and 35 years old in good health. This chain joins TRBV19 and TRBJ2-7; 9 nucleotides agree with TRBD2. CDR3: CASRTSGSSYEQYF. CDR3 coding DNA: TGTGCCAGTAGGACTAGCGGCTCCTCCTACGAGCAGTACTTC.